The clone carrying this T cell receptor beta chain was counted at least ten times. Its specificity is unknown. The CDR3 spans 13 residues. CDR1 is SGHDT, CDR2 YYEEEE, per germline. Trimming left V 6 bases short and J 4 bases short, with 13 bases between. This record comes from a study of spatial heterogeneity in lung cancer. Study outcomes and limitations: For expanded intratumoral alpha and beta TCRs, counts tracked tumor mutation counts.

TCRdb redid the calling of the 5' RACE reads with MiXCR, one entry per CDR3 protein. Found here are thousands of distinct CDR3 sequences, 3% to 4% of them singletons; the top ten hold 15% to 20%. This sample's time point: sample taken at primary tumor resection. The receptor was derived from a male donor with early-stage non-small cell lung cancer. The source was lung tumor tissue, collected at surgery. The rearrangement links TRBV5-6 to TRBJ1-2; D unclear. The CDR3 here is CASTLMDLYGYTF. The CDR3 bases are TGTGCCAGCACCCTCATGGATCTCTATGGCTACACCTTC.